The 28 T cell receptor beta chains below were found in one sample sequenced in a study of blood T cell repertoires in COVID-19. Clones were sequenced by immunoSEQ multiplex PCR, and TCRdb holds only the in-frame ones, with some missing. The profile shows around 460,000 clones, about 87% of them singletons. Sequences were obtained from peripheral blood. These receptors all come from a man between 18 and 35 years old with COVID-19, enrolled during active disease.

The chain employs TRBV4-1 and TRBJ2-1; 8 bases map to TRBD2. The CDR3 sequence is 16 residues long. The germline V gene has CDR1 MGHRA and CDR2 YSYEKL. J gave up 3 bases and V 4 bases, and 8 bases lay outside the gene matches. CDR3 loop: CASSPEVAGGYNEQFF. CDR3 DNA sequence: TGCGCCAGCAGCCCAGAGGTGGCGGGGGGCTACAATGAGCAGTTCTTC.

The chain is built from TRBV7-6 and TRBJ2-7, with 8 bases that match TRBD2. V lost 3 bases to trimming and J lost 3 bases; unmatched junction nucleotides: 7. This CDR3 spans 15 amino acids. CDR1 SGHVS and CDR2 FNYEAQ come from the germline V gene. The CDR3 DNA sequence: TGTGCCAGCAGCTTGAGAGCGGGAGTAATCTACGAGCAGTACTTC. This encodes CASSLRAGVIYEQYF.

V is TRBV19 and J is TRBJ1-1, with D possibly matching TRBD1 (5 bases). The germline gives CDR1 LNHDA, CDR2 SQIVND (reference sequence). The CDR3 contains 12 residues. V dropped 6 bases and J dropped 5 bases, with 10 bases sitting between them. The CDR3 DNA is TGTGCCAGTAGGGGCCGGGGGACTGAAGCTTTCTTT. Amino acids: CASRGRGTEAFF. Combining the CDR3 with reference TRBV19 and TRBJ1-1 gives the whole variable domain DGGITQSPKYLFRKEGQNVTLSCEQNLNHDAMYWYRQDPGQGLRLIYYSQIVNDFQKGDIAEGYSVSREKKESFPLTVTSAQKNPTAFYLCASRGRGTEAFFGQGTRLTVV.

The chain joins TRBV18 to TRBJ1-2; D perhaps matches TRBD1 (5 bases). The CDR3 sequence is 16 residues long. The germline CDR1 and CDR2 sequences are KGHSH and LQKENI. Between the trimmed V and J ends, which lost 4 bases and 2 bases, there was a span of 17 bases. The DNA for the CDR3 is TGTGCCAGCTCACAGGCCCCCGCAGGGCACAACTATGGCTACACCTTC. Translated, it gives CASSQAPAGHNYGYTF.

The V call is TRBV19, the J call TRBJ1-1; D is unclear. The CDR3 loop spans 13 amino acids. Germline CDR1 and CDR2: LNHDA and SQIVND (reference sequence). V lost 2 bases and J lost 8, with 12 bases in between. The CDR3 is CASSILAGVEAFF. CDR3 bases: TGTGCCAGTAGTATACTGGCAGGCGTAGAAGCTTTCTTT.

This clone was seen once. J is TRBJ1-3 and V is TRBV3-1 (or the pseudogene TRBV3-2); D gene unclear. The V end lost 4 bases, the J end lost 3 bases, and 13 bases lay between the germline ends. CDR1 and CDR2 from the germline V gene are LGHDT and YNNKEL (reference sequence). The CDR3 consists of 15 residues. CDR3 bases: TGTGCCAGCAGCCGGGCACACAGTAGTGGAAACACCATATATTTT. Translated: CASSRAHSSGNTIYF.

V usage is TRBV1 and J usage is TRBJ2-7; TRBD1 is the table's D call, not checked against the DNA. TRBV1 is classified as a pseudogene. The CDR3 contains 18 residues. The CDR3 coding sequence is TGCACCAGCAGCCAGGAACATACGACAGGGGTGGACTTCTACGAGCAGTACTTC. Its protein product is CTSSQEHTTGVDFYEQYF.

The chain is built from TRBV2 and TRBJ1-1; 7 bases are a match to TRBD1. Germline V gene data show CDR1 as SNHLY and CDR2 as FYNNEI. J gave up 6 bases and V 3 bases, and 7 bases lay outside the gene matches. The CDR3 is 14 residues long. DNA of the CDR3: TGTGCCAGCAGTGAGGAGGACAGGTGGGCTGAAGCTTTCTTT. Encoded protein: CASSEEDRWAEAFF. Using reference TRBV2 and TRBJ1-1 for the parts outside the CDR3, the full variable domain is EPEVTQTPSHQVTQMGQEVILRCVPISNHLYFYWYRQILGQKVEFLVSFYNNEISEKSEIFDDQFSVERPDGSNFTLKIRSTKLEDSAMYFCASSEEDRWAEAFFGQGTRLTVV.

The chain is built from TRBV7-9 and TRBJ2-3; TRBD2 agrees at 7 bases. From germline, CDR1 is SEHNR and CDR2 FQNEAQ (reference sequence). The V segment lost 5 bases and the J segment 2 bases; nucleotides outside the gene matches: 7. The CDR3 length is 15 residues. The chain's CDR3 is CASSPPGLYTDTQYF. The CDR3 nucleotides read TGTGCCAGCAGCCCACCGGGACTATACACAGATACGCAGTATTTT.

This clone is a singleton in its sample. Other nucleotide sequences from this sample produce the same CDR3. The chain has TRBV11-3 and TRBJ2-4, with D unclear. Trimming removed 5 bases at V and 0 bases at J, with 8 bases between. Germline-derived CDR1 and CDR2 are SGHNT and YENEEA. This CDR3 is 14 amino acids long. Here the CDR3 reads CASSPRGAKNIQYF. The CDR3 DNA reads as TGTGCCAGCAGCCCACGAGGAGCCAAAAACATTCAGTACTTC.

The genes are TRBV7-2 and TRBJ1-2; 7 nucleotides match TRBD1. V gave up 5 bases and J gave up 5 bases; unmatched junction bases: 14. Germline V gene sequence: CDR1 SGHTA, CDR2 FQGNSA. There are 16 residues in the CDR3. Here the CDR3 reads CASSIAAGQEKYGYTF. For the CDR3, the DNA is TGTGCCAGCAGCATCGCGGCCGGACAGGAGAAATATGGCTACACCTTC.

The chain links TRBV23-1 to TRBJ2-3; D is undetermined. TRBV23-1 counts as an open reading frame of uncertain function. V lost 4 bases and J 2 bases, leaving 7 bases between the germline ends. The CDR3 totals 13 residues. The CDR3 nucleotides are TGCGCCAGCAGTCCAGAACCCACAGATACGCAGTATTTT. Its translation: CASSPEPTDTQYF.

The rearrangement joins TRBV7-9 to TRBJ2-1, with 8 bases lining up with TRBD2. The CDR3 covers 15 residues. The trim removed 5 bases at V and 0 bases at J, leaving 3 bases unmatched. Germline V gives CDR1 SEHNR, CDR2 FQNEAQ (reference sequence). The CDR3 DNA is TGTGCCAGCAGCCGTGGACTAGCCTCCTACAATGAGCAGTTCTTC. The encoded protein is CASSRGLASYNEQFF.

The chain joins TRBV6-5 to TRBJ2-2, with 7 bases lining up with TRBD1. This CDR3 has 15 amino acids. Germline V gene lookup returns CDR1 MNHEY and CDR2 SVGAGI. The junction had 3 bases not matched to a gene; V was cut back by 2 bases and J by 3 bases. The CDR3 is CASSYVQGYTGELFF. DNA for the CDR3: TGTGCCAGCAGTTACGTACAGGGGTACACCGGGGAGCTGTTTTTT.

The J gene is TRBJ2-3, the V gene TRBV24-1, with 8 bases fitting TRBD1. CDR1 is KGHDR and CDR2 is SFDVKD in the germline V gene. The CDR3 is 16 amino acids. Trimming removed 1 base from V and 5 bases from J; junction bases left unmatched: 7. The CDR3 DNA sequence: TGTGCCACCAGTGATTTTGGGCAGGGGGCGGGAGATACGCAGTATTTT. Translating gives CATSDFGQGAGDTQYF.

The V call is TRBV5-4, the J call TRBJ1-1; 7 nucleotides match TRBD1. Per the germline V gene, CDR1 is SGHNT and CDR2 is YYREEE (reference sequence). CDR3 length: 15 amino acids. The V and J ends lost 1 base and 1 base, in that order; junction bases with no gene match: 4. Here the CDR3 reads CASSLPGGRNTEAFF. CDR3 coding DNA: TGTGCCAGCAGCTTGCCAGGGGGGAGGAACACTGAAGCTTTCTTT.

V usage is TRBV24-1 and J usage is TRBJ2-1, with D possibly TRBD1 on 6 matching bases. The CDR3 sequence is 19 residues long. Between the trimmed V and J ends, which lost 8 bases and 9 bases, there was a span of 34 bases. From germline, CDR1 is KGHDR and CDR2 SFDVKD. The CDR3 here is CATIHFNAVRAGVNGEQFF. The CDR3 coding sequence is TGTGCCACCATTCACTTTAATGCCGTCAGGGCAGGGGTTAATGGTGAGCAGTTCTTC.

This clone appeared a few times. This chain uses TRBV6-5 with TRBJ2-7; 7 bases map to TRBD1. Germline V gene data show CDR1 as MNHEY and CDR2 as SVGAGI. Trimming at V came to 2 bases and at J to 4 bases, leaving 5 bases not matched to a gene. This CDR3 contains 14 residues. The CDR3 here is CASSYKNRGYEQYF. CDR3 DNA sequence: TGTGCCAGCAGTTACAAAAACAGGGGTTACGAGCAGTACTTC.

J is TRBJ1-2 and V is TRBV14; 7 bases align to TRBD1. V lost 5 bases, J lost 2 bases, and 8 bases stayed unmatched. Germline values: CDR1 SGHDN, CDR2 FVKESK. The CDR3 length is 15 residues. DNA for the CDR3: TGTGCCAGCAGCGCATGGACAGGCAGGAACTATGGCTACACCTTC. It translates to CASSAWTGRNYGYTF.

The V gene is TRBV2, the J gene TRBJ2-2; 11 nucleotides align to TRBD2. Germline trimming cut 6 bases from V and 0 bases from J; bases unmatched to any gene: 3. The CDR3 consists of 16 residues. Germline CDR1 SNHLY, CDR2 FYNNEI. CDR3 residues: CASSGGLAANTGELFF. The DNA for the CDR3 is TGTGCCAGCAGCGGGGGACTAGCGGCGAACACCGGGGAGCTGTTTTTT.

This chain connects TRBV3-1 (or the pseudogene TRBV3-2) to TRBJ2-5; 7 nucleotides agree with TRBD1. The CDR3 covers 14 residues. Germline values: CDR1 LGHDT, CDR2 YNNKEL (reference sequence). J lost 1 base, V lost 3 bases, and 2 bases had no gene match. CDR3 DNA: TGTGCCAGCAGCCAGAGGGACAGCCAAGAGACCCAGTACTTC. It codes for CASSQRDSQETQYF.

This clone appeared a single time. CDR3 loop: CASSLDRGQPQHF. In DNA form, the CDR3 reads TGTGCCAGCAGCCTCGACAGGGGTCAGCCCCAGCATTTT. The chain recombines TRBV5-4 with TRBJ1-5; 8 nucleotides line up with TRBD1. This CDR3 spans 13 amino acids. The J segment lost 6 bases and the V segment lost 4 bases, leaving 3 bases of the junction unmatched. CDR1 and CDR2 from the germline V gene are SGHNT and YYREEE (reference sequence).

This chain uses TRBV6-5 with TRBJ1-1, with 8 bases that match TRBD1. This CDR3 contains 15 residues. J gave up 3 bases and V 6 bases, and 9 bases lay outside the gene matches. Germline CDR1 is MNHEY and CDR2 is SVGAGI. CDR3 nucleotide sequence: TGTGCCAGCAGACGGACACAGGGGGTCTACACTGAAGCTTTCTTT. This sequence encodes CASRRTQGVYTEAFF.

The CDR3 here is CASSQDAGGFYNSPLHF. The CDR3 DNA reads as TGTGCCAGCAGCCAAGATGCAGGGGGCTTCTATAATTCACCCCTCCACTTT. This rearrangement joins TRBV14 to TRBJ1-6; TRBD1 matches at 8 bases. V lost 0 bases to trimming and J lost 3 bases; unmatched junction nucleotides: 4. The CDR3 is 17 residues long. Germline V gene lookup returns CDR1 SGHDN and CDR2 FVKESK.

The V and J genes are TRBV4-2 and TRBJ2-2; 10 nucleotides line up with TRBD2. After removal of 3 bases from V and 2 bases from J, the junction contained 6 bases not matched to a gene. From germline, CDR1 is LGHNA and CDR2 YNFKEQ. The CDR3 consists of 17 residues. The CDR3 DNA is TGTGCCAGCAGCCAGGCTAGCGGGGGCCTTAACACCGGGGAGCTGTTTTTT. Protein: CASSQASGGLNTGELFF.

The chain links TRBV5-6 to TRBJ2-7; no reliable D call. This CDR3 comprises 15 residues. Trimming shortened V by 1 base and J by 0 bases, and 11 bases separated the two germline ends. Germline V gene sequence: CDR1 SGHDT, CDR2 YYEEEE. The CDR3 reads CASSLLSLSSYEQYF. Here the CDR3 DNA reads TGTGCCAGCAGCTTGTTGAGCCTGAGCTCCTACGAGCAGTACTTC.

This chain uses TRBV18 with TRBJ2-1, with a weak D call TRBD2 (5 bases). V lost 5 bases and J 0 bases, leaving 11 bases between the germline ends. Germline lookup yields CDR1 KGHSH and CDR2 LQKENI. The CDR3 has 15 residues. CDR3 protein: CASSTAGFSYNEQFF. The DNA for the CDR3 is TGTGCCAGCTCAACGGCGGGCTTCTCCTACAATGAGCAGTTCTTC.

The chain carries TRBV7-8 and TRBJ2-1; 9 bases agree with TRBD2. V shed 6 bases, J shed 0 bases, and the junction held 3 bases outside the gene matches. CDR3 length: 15 amino acids. Germline CDR1 SGHVS, CDR2 FQNEAQ. CDR3 sequence (DNA): TGTGCCAGCAGGGAGCGGGGGGTCTCCTACAATGAGCAGTTCTTC. It encodes CASRERGVSYNEQFF.